Listed below are T cell receptor beta chains from one sample, sequenced in a study of monozygotic twins with inflammatory bowel disease. TCRdb reprocessed the 5' RACE reads and keeps a single row for each CDR3 protein, giving no DNA. In all, the sample yields 200,000 to 250,000 distinct CDR3 sequences. The source material was blood. The receptors were gathered from a human donor with ulcerative colitis or Crohn's disease, or a healthy co-twin of an affected twin (not recorded which). The CDR3 runs from the conserved cysteine through the conserved F or W. The order of the fields is V gene, J gene, CDR3 protein.

>TRBV5-1|TRBJ2-7
CASSLNRLAGDGEQYF
>TRBV6-5|TRBJ1-2
CASTSEGYGYTF
>TRBV2|TRBJ2-1
CASSLLTSGGSTYNEQFF
>TRBV12-3/TRBV12-4|TRBJ1-1
CASSGMDRGRGNTEAFF
>TRBV5-1|TRBJ2-5
CASSFSGMPAETQYF
>TRBV6-1|TRBJ1-1
CASRWSSTEAFF
>TRBV6-1|TRBJ2-2
CASRARTANTGELFF
>TRBV11-3|TRBJ2-1
CASSLDQAGTGINNEQFF
>TRBV20-1|TRBJ1-2
CSAKLTGTNYGYTF
>TRBV5-1|TRBJ2-1
CASSTPGAPGQFF
>TRBV2|TRBJ1-5
CASSGQGIQPQHF
>TRBV7-9|TRBJ2-5
CASSLAFGGRGETQYF
>TRBV5-1|TRBJ2-2
CASRIDSLNTGELFF
>TRBV5-1|TRBJ1-1
CASSFTPIDRVKNTEAFF
>TRBV20-1|TRBJ2-7
CSARDLQRAAYEQYF
>TRBV19|TRBJ2-2
CASIDRPLTGELFF
>TRBV15|TRBJ2-3
CATSPGRLLRTDTQYF
>TRBV2|TRBJ1-6
CASRDPWAPLHF
>TRBV18|TRBJ2-5
CASSPGNFQETQYF
>TRBV20-1|TRBJ2-5
CRAPSPRCQRQETQYF
>TRBV5-1|TRBJ1-4
CASSLVSSTGKLFF
>TRBV6-5|TRBJ2-2
CASRDRVGGELFF
>TRBV18|TRBJ2-3
CASSIAGGLRTYTQYF
>TRBV12-3/TRBV12-4|TRBJ2-2
CASSPRSDRVPHLPGELFF
>TRBV12-3/TRBV12-4|TRBJ1-6
CASSLSGQGYSPLHF
>TRBV15|TRBJ1-3
CATTPGAGNTIYF
>TRBV7-2|TRBJ1-2
CARKSADGYTF
>TRBV25-1|TRBJ1-2
CASSDRPGLRDGYTF
>TRBV6-1|TRBJ1-2
CASSPTPQTFYYGYTF
>TRBV7-2|TRBJ2-5
CASRTGLMETQYF
>TRBV7-2|TRBJ1-1
CASSLAGADTEAFF
>TRBV10-3|TRBJ2-1
CAISASLENEQFF
>TRBV5-1|TRBJ2-7
CASSLVQGLNEQYF
>TRBV5-1|TRBJ1-2
CASSLEGQNYGYTF
>TRBV2|TRBJ1-1
CALAGNGQSFF
>TRBV20-1|TRBJ1-4
CSASRPGSNEKLFF
>TRBV27|TRBJ1-5
CASSTRGTGNQPQHF
>TRBV12-3/TRBV12-4|TRBJ1-2
CASRPHRLNYGYTF
>TRBV5-5|TRBJ2-5
CASSLWIGAETQYF
>TRBV3-1|TRBJ1-1
CASSQAGHREAFF
>TRBV11-2|TRBJ2-4
CASSRSGIAKNIQYF
>TRBV5-1|TRBJ2-1
CASSPGLVANEQFF
>TRBV5-1|TRBJ2-7
CASSLTKGTGPPYEQYF
>TRBV5-5|TRBJ1-6
CASSFSGDSPLHF
>TRBV14|TRBJ2-1
CASSHRKGPDEQFF
>TRBV12-3/TRBV12-4|TRBJ2-1
CASSFTGGQFF
>TRBV20-1|TRBJ2-1
CSAREGGGTTFGQFF
>TRBV12-3/TRBV12-4|TRBJ1-1
CASSPGGTGVMNTEAFF
>TRBV5-1|TRBJ1-1
CASSLGGVPTEAFF
>TRBV28|TRBJ2-5
CASQLVGETQYF
>TRBV5-1|TRBJ2-1
CASSLGQDGDEQFF
>TRBV18|TRBJ2-3
CASSPLDQDTQYF
>TRBV20-1|TRBJ2-7
CSADLGYEQYF
>TRBV29-1|TRBJ1-1
CSVVEQGGTEAFF
>TRBV6-1|TRBJ2-7
CASSESSGSYEQYF
>TRBV7-2|TRBJ1-2
CASTFAIENGYTF
>TRBV10-3|TRBJ2-1
CAISESGTGAYNEQFF
>TRBV10-3|TRBJ1-2
CAISDGGNYGYTF